The 10 T cell receptor beta chains in this list originate from one sample, sequenced in a study of blood T cells in healthy people across ages. With a J-beta primer mix and a sample-barcoded 5' primer, a second PCR ran about 7 to 12 cycles. TCRdb reanalysed the 5' RACE reads using MiXCR and keeps one entry per CDR3 protein. The table records about 1.1 million distinct CDR3 sequences, 35% to 40% of them present only once. The source material was blood. The receptors originated from a man aged 18-30 years in good health.

This clonotype was detected a few times. This sequence joins TRBV20-1 and TRBJ2-7; the D is unclear. CDR1 is DFQATT and CDR2 is SNEGSKA in the germline V gene (reference sequence). V lost 4 bases, J lost 4 bases, and 14 bases lay in between. This CDR3 contains 13 residues. CDR3 sequence: CSAISPERYEQYF. CDR3 sequence (DNA): TGCAGTGCTATTTCCCCAGAACGGTACGAGCAGTACTTC.

This clonotype came up a few times. The V call is TRBV4-1, the J call TRBJ1-2; D is unresolved. The CDR3 sequence is 18 residues long. V dropped 3 bases and J dropped 8 bases, with 28 bases sitting between them. Germline CDR1 and CDR2: MGHRA and YSYEKL. The CDR3 DNA follows: TGCGCCAGCAGCCATCCCCCCGGGCAGTTCATGAACTCGCGGGGCTACACCTTC. Its protein product is CASSHPPGQFMNSRGYTF.

This rearrangement joins TRBV20-1 to TRBJ2-1; D is possibly TRBD2 (6 bases). The CDR3 has 15 amino acids. The ends were cut back, 5 bases at V and 2 bases at J, with 16 bases in the middle. Germline loops: CDR1 DFQATT, CDR2 SNEGSKA (reference sequence). The CDR3 protein is CSAGGPAGAYNEQFF. DNA for the CDR3: TGCAGTGCTGGAGGGCCAGCGGGCGCCTACAATGAGCAGTTCTTC.

This clonotype has a handful of counts. The CDR3 DNA reads as TGTGCCAGCAGCTCAGTAGGAGGGCCCACTGAAGCTTTCTTT. Its translation is CASSSVGGPTEAFF. The chain joins TRBV3-1 to TRBJ1-1; D not certain. In germline, CDR1 is LGHDT, CDR2 YNNKEL (reference sequence). This CDR3 is 14 amino acids long. Trimming removed 5 bases from V and 4 bases from J, with 14 bases in between.

Ten or more counts support this clonotype. V gene TRBV7-9 combines with J gene TRBJ1-2; D is undetermined. Germline V gene data show CDR1 as SEHNR and CDR2 as FQNEAQ (reference sequence). The CDR3 sequence is 12 residues long. V was trimmed by 5 bases and J by 1 base, leaving 5 bases between them. Here the CDR3 reads CASSTGNYGYTF. CDR3 DNA sequence: TGTGCCAGCAGCACGGGTAACTATGGCTACACCTTC.

The genes are TRBV6-5 and TRBJ2-3, with 7 bases lining up with TRBD1. Trimming took 6 bases from V and 1 from J; bases not matched to a gene: 13. The germline CDR1 and CDR2 sequences are MNHEY and SVGAGI. CDR3 length: 17 amino acids. The CDR3: CASRFRDSKFGTDTQYF. CDR3 bases: TGTGCCAGCAGATTCCGGGACAGTAAATTCGGCACAGATACGCAGTATTTT.

This clonotype was seen a single time. A much larger clone is a single base away; this may be a read error. This rearrangement joins TRBV12-3 or TRBV12-4 to TRBJ2-1, with 8 bases lining up with TRBD1. V dropped 6 bases and J dropped 13; count of bases not matched to a gene: 5. CDR3 length equals 11 residues. The CDR3 nucleotides read TGTGCCAGCAGCCGGACAGGGACCCAGTTCTTC. The encoded protein is CASSRTGTQFF.

This clonotype was seen a few times. The J gene is TRBJ1-2, the V gene TRBV2, with no clear D. Trimming took 6 bases from V and 2 from J, leaving 10 bases between them. Germline V gives CDR1 SNHLY, CDR2 FYNNEI. The CDR3 is made up of 13 amino acids. The DNA for the CDR3 is TGTGCCAGCAGGTTCCTCACAAACTATGGCTACACCTTC. Translation gives CASRFLTNYGYTF.

This clonotype was found a few times. The rearrangement uses TRBV9 and TRBJ1-4; 8 bases fit TRBD1. In germline, CDR1 is SGDLS, CDR2 YYNGEE. CDR3 length: 16 amino acids. Trimming removed 3 bases from V and 5 bases from J; junction bases left unmatched: 9. This chain's CDR3 is CASSAGQGRSNEKLFF. In nucleotides, the CDR3 is TGTGCCAGCAGCGCAGGACAGGGACGATCAAATGAAAAACTGTTTTTT.

This clonotype was observed a few times. V and J are TRBV24-1 and TRBJ2-4; 7 nucleotides line up with TRBD1. The CDR3 runs 13 residues. Trimming cost V 7 bases and J 5 bases; bases outside gene matches: 4. Germline V gene data show CDR1 as KGHDR and CDR2 as SFDVKD. CDR3 loop: CATSQTGQNIQYF. Written as DNA, the CDR3 is TGTGCCACCAGCCAGACAGGGCAAAACATTCAGTACTTC.